This record concerns one T cell receptor beta chain sequence. Antigen unknown. This entry is derived from a study of cytomegalovirus exposure and HLA in healthy donors. Regarding the study as a whole: Rare TCR sequences dominated, though some public TCRs recurred in many donors. In a later analysis, TCR beta V- and J-gene trimming was associated with a missense DCLRE1C variant. In a later analysis, HLA-C alleles had the fewest associated TCRs, DRB1 alleles the most.

The PCR made use of 60 Vbeta and 13 Jbeta primers. Sequenced by immunoSEQ multiplex PCR; TCRdb stores in-frame clones only, minus some. This table has 150,000 to 200,000 clones, more than 60% appearing once. The germline V and J ends were trimmed by 0 bases and 1 base, with 6 bases remaining between them. The CDR3 has 13 residues. Germline lookup yields CDR1 GTSNPN and CDR2 SVGIG (reference sequence). Sequenced input: PBMCs. V usage is TRBV30 and J usage is TRBJ1-1, with no clear D. The clonotype was recovered from a woman aged 40 to 55 in good health and CMV-seropositive. In DNA, the CDR3 is TGTGCCTGGAGTGTACTTGGGAACACTGAAGCTTTCTTT. Amino acids: CAWSVLGNTEAFF.